A single sample gave rise to the 9 T cell receptor beta chains below, sequenced in a study of blood T cell repertoires in COVID-19 (dated by TCRdb to the early 2020s). Preparation of the library involved the immunoSEQ multiplex PCR assay. As stored in TCRdb, this immuneACCESS dataset retains in-frame rearrangements with V and J assigned. A fraction of the clones does not appear; measured against another copy, unresolved V genes explain less than half of the discrepancy, and the remainder lacks a known reason. The sample table holds 400,000 to 550,000 clones, of which approximately 90% were seen once. The ten biggest clones cover roughly 4% of the sample. Material: peripheral blood. Receptors originate from a woman in her thirties with acute or convalescent COVID-19.

V usage is TRBV5-1 and J usage is TRBJ2-6, with 8 bases aligning to TRBD1. This CDR3 is 17 amino acids long. CDR1 is SGHRS and CDR2 is YFSETQ in the germline V gene. V gave up 6 bases and J gave up 0 bases; unmatched junction bases: 8. The CDR3 region is CASKPTGDGSGANVLTF. In nucleotides, the CDR3 is TGCGCCAGCAAACCGACAGGGGACGGCTCTGGGGCCAACGTCCTGACTTTC.

The chain combines TRBV10-3 with TRBJ2-1; a possible D gene is TRBD2 (5 bases). V was trimmed by 10 bases and J by 6 bases, leaving 25 bases between them. CDR1 ENHRY and CDR2 SYGVKD come from the germline V gene. The CDR3 runs to 16 residues. This chain's CDR3 is CATRGAILLGGNEQFF. CDR3 nucleotides: TGTGCCACCCGAGGAGCGATCCTCCTCGGAGGCAATGAGCAGTTCTTC.

CDR3 nucleotides: TGTGCCAGCAGCCCCGACAGTAGGGGCAATTCACCCCTCCACTTT. This encodes CASSPDSRGNSPLHF. This chain uses TRBV28 with TRBJ1-6; TRBD1 might be the D (5 bases). The CDR3 extends over 15 amino acids. V was trimmed by 6 bases and J by 7 bases, leaving 16 bases between them. The germline CDR1 and CDR2 sequences are MDHEN and SYDVKM.

The genes are TRBV9 and TRBJ2-2; 9 bases line up with TRBD2. CDR3 length: 17 amino acids. Germline V gene lookup returns CDR1 SGDLS and CDR2 YYNGEE. V shed 4 bases and J 5 bases; nucleotides not matched to a gene: 12. CDR3 in DNA: TGTGCCAGCAGCACCCTGTCTAGCGGGATGTTAACCGGGGAGCTGTTTTTT. This codes for CASSTLSSGMLTGELFF. Full variable domain (outside the CDR3, taken from reference TRBV9 and TRBJ2-2): DSGVTQTPKHLITATGQRVTLRCSPRSGDLSVYWYQQSLDQGLQFLIQYYNGEERAKGNILERFSAQQFPDLHSELNLSSLELGDSALYFCASSTLSSGMLTGELFFGEGSRLTVL.

This clone was observed a single time. The chain links TRBV19 to TRBJ2-6; tentative D call: TRBD2 (6 bases). The CDR3 is 15 amino acids. The ends were cut back, 5 bases at V and 2 bases at J, with 10 bases in the middle. Germline lookup yields CDR1 LNHDA and CDR2 SQIVND (reference sequence). DNA for the CDR3: TGTGCCAGTAGTGGGGGGAGAACTGGGGCCAACGTCCTGACTTTC. Translation gives CASSGGRTGANVLTF.

The V and J genes are TRBV7-3 and TRBJ1-2, with TRBD1 matching 8 bases. Germline CDR1 reads SGHTA; CDR2 reads FQGTGA. CDR3 length equals 16 residues. The V and J ends lost 0 bases and 8 bases, in that order; junction bases with no gene match: 11. The CDR3 nucleotides are TGTGCCAGCAGCTTAACACTAAGGGGACAGGATGGCGGCTACACCTTC. Translation: CASSLTLRGQDGGYTF.

The chain has TRBV11-3 and TRBJ2-2; 9 bases are a match to TRBD2. V was pared by 0 bases and J by 4 bases, with 6 bases of the junction left unmatched. CDR1 is SGHNT, CDR2 YENEEA, per germline. The CDR3 runs to 17 residues. CDR3 region: CASSLEYAAGGTGELFF. CDR3 coding DNA: TGTGCCAGCAGCTTAGAGTACGCAGCGGGGGGCACCGGGGAGCTGTTTTTT.

The CDR3: CASSPLRRGGDTQYF. The CDR3 coding sequence is TGTGCCAGCAGCCCACTCAGGCGCGGGGGGGACACGCAGTATTTT. This chain joins TRBV7-6 and TRBJ2-3, with 9 bases identical to TRBD2. V dropped 5 bases and J dropped 9; count of bases not matched to a gene: 12. The V gene's germline CDR1 is SGHVS and CDR2 FNYEAQ. CDR3 length equals 15 residues. The whole variable domain, remainder taken from reference TRBV7-6 and TRBJ2-3, is GAGVSQSPRYKVTKRGQDVALRCDPISGHVSLYWYRQALGQGPEFLTYFNYEAQQDKSGLPNDRFSAERPEGSISTLTIQRTEQRDSAMYRCASSPLRRGGDTQYFGPGTRLTVL.

The chain employs TRBV9 and TRBJ2-1; 11 bases are a match to TRBD2. V lost 3 bases to trimming and J lost 8 bases; unmatched junction nucleotides: 13. The CDR3 covers 17 residues. The germline V gene encodes CDR1 SGDLS and CDR2 YYNGEE. The CDR3 sequence is CASSARGTSGPSDEQFF. The CDR3, as DNA: TGTGCCAGCAGCGCAAGAGGGACTAGCGGTCCGTCAGATGAGCAGTTCTTC.